This T cell receptor (beta chain) is drawn from a study of blood T cell repertoires in COVID-19 (dated by TCRdb to the early 2020s). Broadly, across the study: The collaborator samples originated in the United States, Italy and Spain and spanned the acute and convalescent phases of COVID-19. A freely available public database, intended as a resource for researchers studying the immune response to SARS-CoV-2, is where the repertoires were released. A de-identified subject ID, COVID-19 status, age in years and sex were almost always included in the sample metadata. The material from the prospective study consisted of cDNA or gDNA derived from T cells, B-cell-depleted T cells, or PBMCs. Where HLA class I and class II types were available, the types were taken from metadata supplied by the sample provider, not from assay-based typing. Samples came from the ongoing ImmuneRACE study (first 160 participants) plus 1,254 subjects from 6 global collaborators. Subjects who had been exposed to COVID-19, were actively infected with it, or had recovered from it provided the deeply sampled blood TCRbeta repertoires that made up the dataset. General study outcomes and caveats: The amount of clinical and demographic metadata varied by source and participant and was provided uncurated.

The germline V gene (reference sequence) specifies SGHNT as CDR1 and YYREEE as CDR2. Germline trimming amounts to 4 bases on V and 2 bases on J, with 5 as the count of junction bases outside the gene matches. From the cysteine through the phenylalanine, the CDR3 covers 14 amino acids. Only the CDR3 portion is preserved as DNA: 42 bases, with reading frame beginning at the first base. TCRbeta CDR3 regions were amplified from genomic DNA using the immunoSEQ Assay, a bias-controlled multiplex PCR. As for how the authors treated the data: Nucleated cell counts per sample were estimated from amplification of reference gene primers within the assay. To quantify the absolute abundance of each unique TCRbeta CDR3 rearrangement, sequence reads were collapsed and filtered. For each sample, productive Simpson clonality was calculated by taking the square root of Simpson's diversity index across productive rearrangements. In TCRdb, the immuneACCESS table is reduced to in-frame sequences with V and J assigned. These tables do not hold every clone; where another copy was compared, an unresolved V gene accounts for under half, and the others remain unexplained. V, J and clone size were drawn from that table, and D and trimming were deduced from the DNA. The sample table shows a few hundred thousand clones, and more than 70% are seen once. The top ten constitute 10% to 15% of the sample.

Comment on this clone: The antigen it recognizes is unknown. Qualities for individual bases were not recorded, and no much larger clone is one base off.

The collaborating institutions used their own protocols to collect whole blood in K2EDTA tubes. Collaborator samples were shipped for TCRbeta analysis as frozen whole blood, isolated PBMCs, or DNA extracted from either sample type. The receptor was isolated from a man aged 80 or over with acute or convalescent COVID-19. The chain is made from TRBV5-4 and TRBJ1-1; 7 bases in the middle match TRBD1. Sequencing was performed on peripheral blood. For the CDR3, the sequence is CASSGGTANTEAFF. The DNA sequence is TGTGCCAGCAGCGGCGGGACAGCCAACACTGAAGCTTTCTTT.